This is a list of T cell receptor beta chains from one sample in a study of blood T cell repertoires in COVID-19. This table comes from immunoSEQ multiplex PCR, and its TCRdb copy is limited to in-frame clones, with some not included. The data contain 260,000 or so clones, 65% to 90% of them singletons. The sequenced sample was peripheral blood. These receptors all stem from a woman in her 70s with acute or convalescent COVID-19. CDR3s leave out the opening cysteine and the closing phenylalanine or tryptophan.

v_call	cdr3_aa
TRBV5-1	ASSLATLYGYT
TRBV4-1	ASSQDLNSQGLF
TRBV11-2	ASSFQGTAEKLF
TRBV19	ASSFYRDSTYEQY
TRBV10-2	ASSDTWNQPQH
TRBV3-1/TRBV3-2	ASRRTSEEF
TRBV7-2	ASSSSGVSEQY
TRBV28	ASSLLGRDRERAGYT
TRBV7-9	ASNRWEGQGAGGYT
TRBV7-9	ASSLPRGAANYGYT
TRBV5-1	ASSLSGQGAYNEQF
TRBV19	ASNDRGRNTEAF
TRBV11-2	ASSLNSNQPQH
TRBV3-1/TRBV3-2	ASSPGLATDTQY
TRBV6-5	ASSYSGGGGADTQY
TRBV3-1/TRBV3-2	ASSLLGAGLTGELF
TRBV7-8	ASSKTGQPQH
TRBV12-3/TRBV12-4	ASRYQGFTEAF
TRBV19	ASSVDRLNYGYT
TRBV27	ASSQRPGAPYEQY
TRBV9	ASSVLENTEAF
TRBV2	ASRRESASTGQQPQH
TRBV10-3	AISEAKTGNTEAF